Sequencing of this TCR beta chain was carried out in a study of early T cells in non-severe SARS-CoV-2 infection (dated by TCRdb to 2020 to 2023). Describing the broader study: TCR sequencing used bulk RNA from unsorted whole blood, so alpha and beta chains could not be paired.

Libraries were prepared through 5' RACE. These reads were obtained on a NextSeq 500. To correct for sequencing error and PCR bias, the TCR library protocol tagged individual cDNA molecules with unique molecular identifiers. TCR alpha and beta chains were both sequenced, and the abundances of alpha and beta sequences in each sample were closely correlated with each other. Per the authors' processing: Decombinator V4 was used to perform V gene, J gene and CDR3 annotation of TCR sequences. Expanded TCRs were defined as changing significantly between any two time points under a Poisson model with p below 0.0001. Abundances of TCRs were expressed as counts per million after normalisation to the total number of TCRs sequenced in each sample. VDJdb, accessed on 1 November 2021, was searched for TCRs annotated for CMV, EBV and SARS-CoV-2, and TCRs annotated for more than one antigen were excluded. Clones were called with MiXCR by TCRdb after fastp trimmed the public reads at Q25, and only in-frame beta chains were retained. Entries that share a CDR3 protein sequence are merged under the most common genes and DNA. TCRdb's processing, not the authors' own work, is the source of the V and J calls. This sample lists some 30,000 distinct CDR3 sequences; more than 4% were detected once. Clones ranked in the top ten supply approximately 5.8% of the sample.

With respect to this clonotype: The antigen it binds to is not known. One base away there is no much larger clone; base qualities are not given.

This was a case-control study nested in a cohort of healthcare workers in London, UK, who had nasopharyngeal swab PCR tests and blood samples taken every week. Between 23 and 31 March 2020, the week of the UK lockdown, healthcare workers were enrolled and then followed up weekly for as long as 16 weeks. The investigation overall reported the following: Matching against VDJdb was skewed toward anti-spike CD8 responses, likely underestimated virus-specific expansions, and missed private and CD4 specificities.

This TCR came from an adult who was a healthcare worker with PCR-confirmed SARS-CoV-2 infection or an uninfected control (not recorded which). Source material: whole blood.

The CDR3 protein sequence reads: CASSPREGTDTQYF. The DNA reads TGTGCCAGCAGCCCGCGGGAGGGCACAGATACGCAGTATTTT. The V gene is TRBV11-2 and the J gene is TRBJ2-3; a stretch of 8 junction bases matches TRBD2. CDR1 is given as SGHAT and CDR2 as FQNNGV, both from the germline V gene. V is cut back by 5 bases and J by 1 base, with 2 bases in the junction unmatched. The CDR3 contains 14 residues, cysteine and phenylalanine counted. Kept here is only the CDR3 DNA, which spans 42 bases and is read in frame from base 1.